A selection of T cell receptor beta chains follows, all from one sample in a study of blood T cell repertoires in COVID-19. Measured with immunoSEQ multiplex PCR; TCRdb has only the in-frame clones, and not every one. The data hold hundreds of thousands of clones, with more than 80% observed a single time. Sequencing was performed on peripheral blood. Every receptor here comes from a woman between 18 and 29 years old with acute or convalescent COVID-19. CDR3s include the opening cysteine and the closing phenylalanine or tryptophan. A D gene is named only where the DNA matches it firmly. The size of a clone is reported for some rows only, either as once, few or many, or as a class for expanded clones.

V gene	clone size	D gene	CDR3 length	J gene	CDR3 DNA	CDR3 protein
TRBV7-2	-	TRBD1	15	TRBJ1-5	TGTGCCAGCAGCTTAGCCCTACAGGGGAATCAGCCCCAGCATTTT	CASSLALQGNQPQHF
TRBV11-2	-	TRBD2	18	TRBJ2-5	TGTGCCAGCAGCTTAGATTTTGGGGGGACTAGCGGGATAGAGACCCAGTACTTC	CASSLDFGGTSGIETQYF
TRBV14	-	TRBD2	17	TRBJ2-3	TGTGCCAGCAGCCAAGATCTAGCGGGGAAGGTAAGAGATACGCAGTATTTT	CASSQDLAGKVRDTQYF
TRBV10-3	-	-	13	TRBJ2-7	TGTGCCATCAGGGCGGGTATTGGCTACGAGCAGTACTTC	CAIRAGIGYEQYF
TRBV5-6	once	TRBD2	16	TRBJ2-1	TGTGCCAGCAGCTTGGCCGGGACTAGCGGGTACAATGAGCAGTTCTTC	CASSLAGTSGYNEQFF
TRBV6-5	-	TRBD2	15	TRBJ2-3	TGTGCCAGCAGTTCGACTAGCGGGGCTGCAGATACGCAGTATTTT	CASSSTSGAADTQYF
TRBV5-5	-	TRBD1	14	TRBJ1-1	TGTGCCAGCAGCATCCATGGACAGGGCACTGAAGCTTTCTTT	CASSIHGQGTEAFF
TRBV10-3	once	TRBD1	15	TRBJ1-6	TGTGCCATCAGTGATTATCGGACAGGGCATTCACCCCTCCACTTT	CAISDYRTGHSPLHF
TRBV5-1	-	TRBD1	15	TRBJ1-2	TGCGCCAGCAGCCCCGCACAGGGGGTTGTCTATGGCTACACCTTC	CASSPAQGVVYGYTF
TRBV9	-	-	14	TRBJ2-1	TGTGCCAGCAGCTCTTATCTAGAGGTCGGTGAGCAGTTCTTC	CASSSYLEVGEQFF
TRBV4-1	-	TRBD2	21	TRBJ2-1	TGCGCCAGCAGCCAAATTCCAGCCGGGACTAGCGGGGGCGGCCCCTACAATGAGCAGTTCTTC	CASSQIPAGTSGGGPYNEQFF
TRBV4-2	-	-	17	TRBJ2-2	TGTGCCAGCAGCCAAGAGATGCAGAAGAGGGTCACCGGGGAGCTGTTTTTT	CASSQEMQKRVTGELFF
TRBV5-1	-	TRBD2	15	TRBJ2-3	TGCGCCAGCAGCTTGGGGGCCCGGGAGGCAGATACGCAGTATTTT	CASSLGAREADTQYF
TRBV19	-	-	11	TRBJ1-1	TGTGCCAGTAGTGTCACAGGTTTGTCTTTCTTT	CASSVTGLSFF
TRBV9	-	-	14	TRBJ1-2	TGTGCCAGCAGCCCCAGCGGGAACAACTATGGCTACACCTTC	CASSPSGNNYGYTF
TRBV7-6	once	-	14	TRBJ2-5	TGTGCCAGCAGCTTAGGGGGGGGGCCGGAGACCCAGTACTTC	CASSLGGGPETQYF
TRBV19	-	-	15	TRBJ1-3	TGTGCCAGTAGTCGCTATTGGGGAGCTGGAAACACCATATATTTT	CASSRYWGAGNTIYF
TRBV28	once	TRBD2	16	TRBJ2-1	TGTGCCAGCAGTTTAAGCGGGGGGATCTCCTACAATGAGCAGTTCTTC	CASSLSGGISYNEQFF
TRBV28	-	-	12	TRBJ1-1	TGTGCCAGTAGACAGCGAAACACTGAAGCTTTCTTT	CASRQRNTEAFF
TRBV6-5	-	-	15	TRBJ1-6	TGTGCCTGCGGGGTTAGGCGTGACGGTAATTCACCCCTCCACTTT	CACGVRRDGNSPLHF
TRBV19	-	-	13	TRBJ1-1	TGTGCCACTACACCGGGCCGCAGGGCTGAAGCTTTCTTT	CATTPGRRAEAFF
TRBV30	-	TRBD1	13	TRBJ1-2	TGTGCCTGGGGGAACAGGGGGGACTATGGCTACACCTTC	CAWGNRGDYGYTF
TRBV2	-	-	15	TRBJ1-6	TGTGCCAGCAGTGAAACGGGAGGGAATAATTCACCCCTCCACTTT	CASSETGGNNSPLHF
TRBV4-1	-	-	13	TRBJ1-2	TGCGCCAGCAGCCAAGGTCAGGGGTCTGGCTACACCTTC	CASSQGQGSGYTF
TRBV7-3	few	-	14	TRBJ1-5	TGTGCCAGCAGCCGGGTAGGTAGATATCAGCCCCAGCATTTT	CASSRVGRYQPQHF
TRBV14	-	TRBD1	14	TRBJ1-2	TGTGCCAGCAGTATTGGGGACAGGATCTATGGCTACACCTTC	CASSIGDRIYGYTF
TRBV6-2/TRBV6-3	once	-	13	TRBJ2-3	TGTGCCAGCAGTTACCCCCGAGGGTATACGCAGTATTTT	CASSYPRGYTQYF
TRBV5-6	-	-	13	TRBJ2-7	TGTGCCAGCAGCCCCGGGACACTCTACGAGCAGTACTTC	CASSPGTLYEQYF
TRBV30	-	-	13	TRBJ2-5	TGTGCCTGGGGGAGGAAGGCTGTGGAGACCCAGTACTTC	CAWGRKAVETQYF